The next 10 T cell receptor beta chains were all read from a single sample in a study of cytomegalovirus exposure and HLA in healthy donors. Clones were read by immunoSEQ multiplex PCR, and TCRdb kept only the in-frame ones, dropping some. The table shows about 120,000 clones, with around 85% occurring only once. The sequenced material came from PBMCs. All receptors derive from a woman younger than 45 in good health and CMV-seronegative.

The chain uses TRBV5-4 and TRBJ2-7; perhaps TRBD1 as D (6 bases). V lost 4 bases, J lost 2 bases, and 16 bases lay in between. This CDR3 is built from 15 residues. CDR1 and CDR2 (germline): SGHNT, YYREEE (reference sequence). In DNA, the CDR3 is TGTGCCAGCAGCCTGTCAGACCGGGACACCTACGAGCAGTACTTC. Its translation: CASSLSDRDTYEQYF.

The rearrangement joins TRBV5-4 to TRBJ2-3; 7 bases are shared with TRBD1. The CDR3 runs to 15 residues. Germline V gene data show CDR1 as SGHNT and CDR2 as YYREEE (reference sequence). V was pared by 5 bases and J by 0 bases, with 6 bases of the junction left unmatched. CDR3 protein: CASRVSTGSTDTQYF. In DNA form, the CDR3 reads TGTGCCAGCAGGGTTTCGACAGGGAGCACAGATACGCAGTATTTT. Combining the CDR3 with reference TRBV5-4 and TRBJ2-3 gives the whole variable domain ETGVTQSPTHLIKTRGQQVTLRCSSQSGHNTVSWYQQALGQGPQFIFQYYREEENGRGNFPPRFSGLQFPNYSSELNVNALELDDSALYLCASRVSTGSTDTQYFGPGTRLTVL.

The table lists this clone with many counts. This rearrangement joins TRBV30 to TRBJ2-7; tentatively, D is TRBD2 (5 bases). The CDR3 loop spans 12 amino acids. Trimming pared 0 bases from V and 7 bases from J, leaving 10 bases between. From germline, CDR1 is GTSNPN and CDR2 SVGIG (reference sequence). The CDR3 loop reads CAWSVGSGEQYF. In DNA form, the CDR3 reads TGTGCCTGGAGTGTAGGGTCGGGGGAGCAGTACTTC.

The rearrangement links TRBV30 to TRBJ1-1, with D possibly matching TRBD1 (6 bases). The CDR3 is 12 amino acids. The V gene's germline CDR1 is GTSNPN and CDR2 SVGIG (reference sequence). Trimming pared 4 bases from V and 1 base from J, leaving 7 bases between. Written as DNA, the CDR3 is TGTGCCTGGAACAGGGAGAACACTGAAGCTTTCTTT. It encodes CAWNRENTEAFF.

The rearrangement uses TRBV19 and TRBJ1-5, with 7 bases matching TRBD1. Germline-derived CDR1 and CDR2 are LNHDA and SQIVND (reference sequence). The CDR3 is 15 amino acids. J lost 5 bases, V lost 5 bases, and 9 bases had no gene match. The CDR3 protein is CASSARNRGDQPQHF. In DNA, the CDR3 is TGTGCCAGTAGTGCCAGAAACAGGGGTGATCAGCCCCAGCATTTT.

This clone showed up just a few times. The chain couples TRBV6-5 to TRBJ2-2; D is perhaps TRBD2 (5 bases). The germline CDR1 and CDR2 sequences are MNHEY and SVGAGI. The CDR3 totals 14 residues. Trimming took 4 bases from V and 5 from J, leaving 11 bases between them. CDR3 nucleotides: TGTGCCAGCAGTTTTCGGGGATCTACCGGGGAGCTGTTTTTT. It yields the protein CASSFRGSTGELFF.

The rearrangement links TRBV19 to TRBJ1-6; possibly TRBD1 for D (5 bases). CDR1 and CDR2 from the germline V gene are LNHDA and SQIVND (reference sequence). The CDR3 spans 19 residues. V was pared by 4 bases and J by 9 bases, with 28 bases between. The CDR3 bases are TGTGCCAGTAGTACCGGCGAAGGGGAACCGGGCGACTGGAGTTCACCCCTCCACTTT. Its protein is CASSTGEGEPGDWSSPLHF.

The chain recombines TRBV7-9 with TRBJ1-2, with TRBD1 identical over 10 bases. The germline gives CDR1 SEHNR, CDR2 FQNEAQ (reference sequence). The CDR3 is 13 residues long. The V and J ends lost 3 bases and 6 bases, in that order; junction bases with no gene match: 1. This chain's CDR3 is CASSFGQGDGYTF. Written as DNA, the CDR3 is TGTGCCAGCAGCTTCGGACAGGGGGATGGCTACACCTTC.

J is TRBJ1-4 and V is TRBV11-2; D perhaps matches TRBD1 (6 bases). CDR1 is SGHAT, CDR2 FQNNGV, per germline. Between the trimmed V and J ends, which lost 4 bases and 3 bases, there was a span of 15 bases. The CDR3 is 16 residues long. This CDR3 is CASSSIAGVANEKLFF. In nucleotides, the CDR3 is TGTGCCAGCAGCTCTATAGCAGGGGTGGCTAATGAAAAACTGTTTTTT.

The chain recombines TRBV11-3 with TRBJ1-2; the match to TRBD1 covers 7 bases. V shed 2 bases and J 4 bases; nucleotides not matched to a gene: 7. Germline lookup yields CDR1 SGHNT and CDR2 YENEEA. This CDR3 is built from 15 residues. Here the CDR3 DNA reads TGTGCCAGCAGCTTAAAGGTCGAGGGGGCCTATGGCTACACCTTC. The encoded protein is CASSLKVEGAYGYTF.